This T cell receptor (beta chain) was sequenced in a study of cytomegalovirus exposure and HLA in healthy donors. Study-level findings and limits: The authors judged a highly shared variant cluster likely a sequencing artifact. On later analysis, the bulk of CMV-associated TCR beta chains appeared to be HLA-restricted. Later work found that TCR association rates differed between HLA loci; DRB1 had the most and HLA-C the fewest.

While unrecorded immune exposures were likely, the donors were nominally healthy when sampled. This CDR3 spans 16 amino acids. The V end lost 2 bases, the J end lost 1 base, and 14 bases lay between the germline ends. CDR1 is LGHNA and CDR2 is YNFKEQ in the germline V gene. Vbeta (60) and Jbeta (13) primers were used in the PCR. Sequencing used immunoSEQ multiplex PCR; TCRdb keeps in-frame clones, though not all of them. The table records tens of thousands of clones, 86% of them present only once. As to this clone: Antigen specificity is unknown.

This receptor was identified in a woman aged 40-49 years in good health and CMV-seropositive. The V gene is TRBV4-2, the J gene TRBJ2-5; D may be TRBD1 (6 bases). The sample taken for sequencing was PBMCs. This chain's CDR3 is CASSQHTTGVQETQYF. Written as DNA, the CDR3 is TGTGCCAGCAGCCAACACACGACAGGAGTCCAAGAGACCCAGTACTTC.